This passage covers 8 T cell receptor beta chains from one sample sequenced in a study of ipilimumab plus nivolumab after autologous stem cell transplantation. Sequencing used immunoSEQ multiplex PCR; TCRdb keeps in-frame clones, though not all of them. The table has some 40,000 clones, about 91% seen once. The material sequenced was PBMCs, taken in a trial of ipilimumab plus nivolumab as post-transplant consolidation. All receptors come from a male donor with multiple myeloma.

The rearrangement links TRBV2 to TRBJ2-3; 7 bases fit TRBD2. V lost 5 bases and J lost 7; bases outside the gene matches: 3. The germline gives CDR1 SNHLY, CDR2 FYNNEI. CDR3 length equals 12 residues. CDR3 in amino acids: CASSSSGNTQYF. CDR3 DNA: TGTGCCAGCAGTTCGAGCGGGAATACGCAGTATTTT.

The chain recombines TRBV6-1 with TRBJ1-2, with D hard to call. Germline V gene sequence: CDR1 MNHNS, CDR2 SASEGT. This CDR3 spans 14 amino acids. V was clipped by 2 bases and J by 4 bases, with 11 bases between them. CDR3 sequence: CASSERQEAYGYTF. CDR3 in DNA: TGTGCCAGCAGTGAACGGCAGGAAGCCTATGGCTACACCTTC.

The J gene is TRBJ2-1, the V gene TRBV28; TRBD2 aligns across 13 bases. This CDR3 has 12 amino acids. The V gene end was trimmed by 8 bases and the J gene end by 13 bases; junction bases not matched to a gene: 5. CDR1 and CDR2 (germline): MDHEN, SYDVKM. CDR3 sequence (DNA): TGTGCCAGCCAGGGACTAGCGGGGCCCCAGTTCTTC. Translated, it gives CASQGLAGPQFF.

The genes are TRBV7-8 and TRBJ2-1; D tentatively reads TRBD1 or TRBD2 (5 bases each). The CDR3 contains 14 residues. The V and J ends lost 2 bases and 8 bases respectively, with 13 bases between them. CDR1 and CDR2 (germline): SGHVS, FQNEAQ. CDR3 amino acids: CASSLTGTPDEQFF. The CDR3 bases are TGTGCCAGCAGCTTAACCGGGACCCCGGATGAGCAGTTCTTC.

The V call is TRBV6-5, the J call TRBJ1-1, with TRBD1 identical over 8 bases. CDR3 length: 12 residues. Germline V CDR1 and CDR2: MNHEY, SVGAGI. The V and J ends lost 5 bases and 6 bases, in that order; junction bases with no gene match: 2. The CDR3 DNA reads as TGTGCCAGCAGTAAACAGGGGGCTGAAGCTTTCTTT. Its protein is CASSKQGAEAFF.

The J gene is TRBJ2-6, the V gene TRBV7-9, with a possible D match to TRBD1 (5 bases). The CDR3 has 15 residues. Per the germline V gene, CDR1 is SEHNR and CDR2 is FQNEAQ (reference sequence). Trimming took 2 bases from V and 0 from J, leaving 5 bases between them. The CDR3 region is CASSLTGSGANVLTF. CDR3 DNA sequence: TGTGCCAGCAGCTTAACAGGCTCTGGGGCCAACGTCCTGACTTTC.

The chain couples TRBV18 to TRBJ2-3; TRBD1 matches 7 bases. Germline CDR1 KGHSH, CDR2 LQKENI. There are 14 residues in the CDR3. J lost 1 base, V lost 6 bases, and 4 bases had no gene match. The CDR3 coding sequence is TGTGCCAGCTCTGACAGGGTCGGCACAGATACGCAGTATTTT. It translates to CASSDRVGTDTQYF.

In this sample, this clone turned up once. The rearrangement uses TRBV5-4 and TRBJ2-2; 8 bases are a match to TRBD1. The J segment lost 5 bases and the V segment lost 4 bases, leaving 7 bases of the junction unmatched. This CDR3 region has 15 residues. Germline V gene data show CDR1 as SGHNT and CDR2 as YYREEE (reference sequence). The CDR3 reads CASSPRTGRTGELFF. In DNA, the CDR3 is TGTGCCAGCAGCCCGAGGACAGGGAGGACCGGGGAGCTGTTTTTT.